This T cell receptor (beta chain) was observed in a study of blood T cells in healthy people across ages. This clonotype was counted many times. Researchers collected approximately 9.5 milliliters of peripheral blood from every single donor. A J-beta primer mix and a sample-barcoded 5' primer were used in a second PCR of about 7 to 12 cycles. The authors tagged each cDNA molecule using a template-switch adaptor with 12 random nucleotides. Via MiXCR, TCRdb re-called the 5' RACE reads, giving one row per CDR3 protein. Among 550,000 to 650,000 distinct CDR3 sequences listed, 27% were seen once. Germline assignment: CDR1 KGHSH and CDR2 LQKENI. The CDR3 length is 13 residues. The V and J ends lost 3 bases and 5 bases respectively, with 11 bases between them. These same records also appear under a second study, on T cells of mothers and their children. That report notes: An overlap that was slightly higher, though non-significant, was seen in related mother-child pairs versus unrelated pairs.

Material for sequencing was blood. The receptor comes from a boy aged 2 to 10 in good health. V usage is TRBV18 and J usage is TRBJ2-7, with D maybe TRBD2 (6 bases). The CDR3 DNA reads TGTGCCAGCTCACCCTTGCGGGGCGACGAGCAGTACTTC. It encodes CASSPLRGDEQYF.